This note documents a single T cell receptor (beta chain) sequence. The CDR3 totals 13 residues. V was pared by 5 bases and J by 7 bases, with 12 bases between. Germline V CDR1 and CDR2: GTSNPN, SVGIG (reference sequence). The entry originates in a study of blood T cell repertoires in COVID-19. Per the study methods: Amplification of reference gene primers provided the estimated nucleated cell counts. Measured with immunoSEQ multiplex PCR; TCRdb has only the in-frame clones, and not every one. V and J calls and clone size follow that table, whereas D and trimming were derived from the DNA. This sample has 200,000 or so clones, with roughly 79% found just once.

The chain couples TRBV30 to TRBJ1-6; a weak D match, TRBD1 (6 bases). The sequenced sample consisted of peripheral blood. The receptor comes from a human donor with acute or convalescent COVID-19. The donor label of this sample is uncertain. The CDR3 DNA sequence: TGTGCCTGGTCTCGACAGGAGAATTCACCCCTCCACTTT. This gives the protein CAWSRQENSPLHF. Based on the CDR3 plus reference TRBV30 and TRBJ1-6, the full variable domain is SQTIHQWPATLVQPVGSPLSLECTVEGTSNPNLYWYRQAAGRGLQLLFYSVGIGQISSEVPQNLSASRPQDRQFILSSKKLLLSDSGFYLCAWSRQENSPLHFGNGTRLTVT.